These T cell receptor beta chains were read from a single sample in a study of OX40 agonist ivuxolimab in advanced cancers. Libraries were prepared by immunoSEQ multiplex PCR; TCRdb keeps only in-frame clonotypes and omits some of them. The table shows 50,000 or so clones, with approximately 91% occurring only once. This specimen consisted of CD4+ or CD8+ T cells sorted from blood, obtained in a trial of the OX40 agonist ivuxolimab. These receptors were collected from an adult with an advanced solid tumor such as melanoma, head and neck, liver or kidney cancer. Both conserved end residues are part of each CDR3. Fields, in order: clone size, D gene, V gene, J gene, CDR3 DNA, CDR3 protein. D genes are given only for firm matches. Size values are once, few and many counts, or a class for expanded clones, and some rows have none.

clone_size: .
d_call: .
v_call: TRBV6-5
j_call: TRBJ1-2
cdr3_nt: TGTGCCAGCAGCGATGGGACGGAGAACTATGGCTACACCTTC
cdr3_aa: CASSDGTENYGYTF

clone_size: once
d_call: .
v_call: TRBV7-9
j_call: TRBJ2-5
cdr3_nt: TGTGCCAGCAGCTTAAATCCGGGCAGGCAAGAGACCCAGTACTTC
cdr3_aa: CASSLNPGRQETQYF

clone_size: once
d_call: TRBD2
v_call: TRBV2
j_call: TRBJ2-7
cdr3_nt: TGTGCCAGCAGTCCTACCGGGGGGTACGAGCAGTACTTC
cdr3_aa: CASSPTGGYEQYF

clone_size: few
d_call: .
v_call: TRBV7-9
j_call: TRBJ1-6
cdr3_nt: TGTGCCAGCAGCTTACTGACGGGCAATTCACCCCTCCACTTT
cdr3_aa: CASSLLTGNSPLHF

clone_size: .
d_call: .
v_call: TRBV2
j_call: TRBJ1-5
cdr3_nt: TGTGCCAGCAGTACGCTGGGGGCGCGGGGCAATCAGCCCCAGCATTTT
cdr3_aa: CASSTLGARGNQPQHF

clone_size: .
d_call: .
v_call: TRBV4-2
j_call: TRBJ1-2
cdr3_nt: TGTGCCAGCAGCCAAGGGGTTGTACGTAACTATGGCTACACCTTC
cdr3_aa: CASSQGVVRNYGYTF

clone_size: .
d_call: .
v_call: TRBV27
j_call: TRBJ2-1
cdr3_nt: TGTGCCAGCAGTCGGGGGAGTTACAATGAGCAGTTCTTC
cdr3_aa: CASSRGSYNEQFF

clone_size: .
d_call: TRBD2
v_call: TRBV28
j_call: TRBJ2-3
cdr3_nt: TGTGCAATGGGAGCGGGGGGCACAGATACGCAGTATTTT
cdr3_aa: CAMGAGGTDTQYF

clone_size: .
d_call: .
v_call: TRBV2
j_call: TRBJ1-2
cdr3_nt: TGTGCCAGCAGCCCCCTGGGGCAAACGGGAAGCTACACCTTC
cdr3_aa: CASSPLGQTGSYTF

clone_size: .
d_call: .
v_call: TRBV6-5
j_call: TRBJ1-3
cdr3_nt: TGTGCCAGCAGTTACTCTCGGGGGGGCCATGGAAACACCATATATTTT
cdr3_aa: CASSYSRGGHGNTIYF

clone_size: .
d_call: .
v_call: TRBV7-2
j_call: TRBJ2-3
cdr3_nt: TGTGCCAGCAGCTACACGTCCCCGGGCGTCGATACGCAGTATTTT
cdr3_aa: CASSYTSPGVDTQYF

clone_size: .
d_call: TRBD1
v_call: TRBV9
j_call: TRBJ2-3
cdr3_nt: TGTGCCAGCAGCACCGGGGGACAGGGACGAGATACGCAGTATTTT
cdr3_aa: CASSTGGQGRDTQYF

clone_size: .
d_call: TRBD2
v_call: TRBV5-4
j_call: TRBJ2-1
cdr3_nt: TGTGCCAGCAGCCCCAAAGCGGGGGGGTACAATGAGCAGTTCTTC
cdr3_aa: CASSPKAGGYNEQFF

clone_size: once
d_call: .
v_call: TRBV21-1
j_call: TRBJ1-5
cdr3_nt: TGTGCCAGCAGCAAATTGGACTATTGGGGGAGCAATCAGCCCCAGCATTTT
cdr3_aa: CASSKLDYWGSNQPQHF

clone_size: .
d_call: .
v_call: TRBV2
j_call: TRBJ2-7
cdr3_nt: TGTGCCAGCGGAACGTTCGGGGAAGACGAGCAGTACTTC
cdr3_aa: CASGTFGEDEQYF

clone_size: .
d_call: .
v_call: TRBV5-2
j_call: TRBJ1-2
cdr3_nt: TGCGCCAGCAGCGAACGGGGCAGAGAGAACTATGGCTACACCTTC
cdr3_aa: CASSERGRENYGYTF

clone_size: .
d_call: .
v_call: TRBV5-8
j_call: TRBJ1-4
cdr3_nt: TGTGCCAGCAGCCCTCCCCTGGGCGGCACTAATGAAAAACTGTTTTTT
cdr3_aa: CASSPPLGGTNEKLFF

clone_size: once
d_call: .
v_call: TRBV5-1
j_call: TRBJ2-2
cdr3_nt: TGCGCCAGCAGCTTGATGGACACCCAAACCGGGGAGCTGTTTTTT
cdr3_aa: CASSLMDTQTGELFF

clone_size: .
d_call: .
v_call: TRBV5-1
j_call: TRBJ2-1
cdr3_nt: TGCGCCAGCAGCGGAGGGTCCTACAATGAGCAGTTCTTC
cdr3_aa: CASSGGSYNEQFF

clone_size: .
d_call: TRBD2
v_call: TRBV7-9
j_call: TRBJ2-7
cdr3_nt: TGTGCCAGCAGCCCGAGTACTAGCGGGCCCACCTACGAGCAGTACTTC
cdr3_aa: CASSPSTSGPTYEQYF

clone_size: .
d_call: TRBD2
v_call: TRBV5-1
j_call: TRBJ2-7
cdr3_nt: TGCGCCAGCACCAAGCGGGAGGGGTACGAGCAGTACTTC
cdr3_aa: CASTKREGYEQYF

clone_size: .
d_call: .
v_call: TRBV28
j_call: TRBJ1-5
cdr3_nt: TGTGCCAGCAGTGCCTTAGCTAGAAAGAGACAGCCCCAGCATTTT
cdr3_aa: CASSALARKRQPQHF

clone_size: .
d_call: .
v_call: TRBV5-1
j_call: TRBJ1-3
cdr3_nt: TGCGCCAGCAGCTTAGGAGGGCCTGGAAACACCATATATTTT
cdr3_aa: CASSLGGPGNTIYF

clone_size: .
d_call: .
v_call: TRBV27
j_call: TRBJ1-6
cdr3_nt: TGTGCCAGCAGTTTAACGGGGGGCGCGGGAAATTCACCCCTCCACTTT
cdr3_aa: CASSLTGGAGNSPLHF

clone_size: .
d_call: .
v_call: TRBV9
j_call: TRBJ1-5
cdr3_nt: TGTGCCAGCAGCGTAGATGGACAGTTCAATCAGCCCCAGCATTTT
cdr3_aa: CASSVDGQFNQPQHF

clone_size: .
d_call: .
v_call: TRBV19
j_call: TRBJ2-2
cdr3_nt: TGTGCCAGTCCCCGAGTTAGCGGAAACACCGGGGAGCTGTTTTTT
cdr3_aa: CASPRVSGNTGELFF

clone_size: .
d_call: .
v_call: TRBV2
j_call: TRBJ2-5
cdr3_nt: TGTGCCAGCAGTGGGGAATCCTCAGAGACCCAGTACTTC
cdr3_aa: CASSGESSETQYF

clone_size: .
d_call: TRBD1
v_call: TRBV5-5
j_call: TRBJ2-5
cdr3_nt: TGTGCCAGCAGTTACCGCCGGGACAGGGTTCAAGAGACCCAGTACTTC
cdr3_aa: CASSYRRDRVQETQYF

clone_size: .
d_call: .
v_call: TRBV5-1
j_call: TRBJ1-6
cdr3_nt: TGCGCCAGCAGTTTGGACACTAATTCACCCCTCCACTTT
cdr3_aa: CASSLDTNSPLHF

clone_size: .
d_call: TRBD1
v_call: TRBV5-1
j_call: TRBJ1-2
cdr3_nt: TGCGCCAGCAGCTCTGGGGACAGGGCTTTTGGCTACACCTTC
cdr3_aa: CASSSGDRAFGYTF

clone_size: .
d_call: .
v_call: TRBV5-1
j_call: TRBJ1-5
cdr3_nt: TGCGCCAGCAGCTTCGACGGGTTCGGGCCCCAGCATTTT
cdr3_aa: CASSFDGFGPQHF

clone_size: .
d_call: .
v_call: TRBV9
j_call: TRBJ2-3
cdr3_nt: TGTGCCAGCAGCGTAGACGCAGATACGCAGTATTTT
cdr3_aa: CASSVDADTQYF

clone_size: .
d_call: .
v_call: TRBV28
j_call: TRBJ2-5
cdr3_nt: TGTGCCAGCAGTCTCCTCCGCGAGACCCAGTACTTC
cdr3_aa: CASSLLRETQYF

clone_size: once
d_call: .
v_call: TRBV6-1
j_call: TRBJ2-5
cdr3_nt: TGTGCCAGCAGTGAACATCCTCGTGGGGAAGAGACCCAGTACTTC
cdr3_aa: CASSEHPRGEETQYF

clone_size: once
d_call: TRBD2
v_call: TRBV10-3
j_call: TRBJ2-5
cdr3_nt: TGTGCCATCAGCCCGACGGGACTAGCGGGAGAGACCCAGTACTTC
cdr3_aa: CAISPTGLAGETQYF

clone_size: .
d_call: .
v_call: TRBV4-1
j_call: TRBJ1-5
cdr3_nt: TGCGCCAGCAGCCCTTGGGACGGAAGCAATCAGCCCCAGCATTTT
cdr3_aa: CASSPWDGSNQPQHF

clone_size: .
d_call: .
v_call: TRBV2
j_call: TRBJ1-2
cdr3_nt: TGTGCCAGCAGTGAATTTGGCGCGTCTATCTATGGCTACACCTTC
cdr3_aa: CASSEFGASIYGYTF

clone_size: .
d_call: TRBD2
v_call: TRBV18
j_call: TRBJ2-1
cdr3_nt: TGTGCCAGCTCACCCGGAGCGAGGCGGGGGGCCGGGGATGAGCAGTTCTTC
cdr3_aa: CASSPGARRGAGDEQFF

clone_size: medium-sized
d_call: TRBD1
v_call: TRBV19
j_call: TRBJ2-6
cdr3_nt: TGTGCCAGCAATGATCCGGGACAGGCGTTCAATGGGGCCAACGTCCTGACTTTC
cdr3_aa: CASNDPGQAFNGANVLTF

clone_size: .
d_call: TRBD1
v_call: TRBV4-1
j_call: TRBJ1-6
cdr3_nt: TGCGCCAGCAGCCAGCAGACAGGGGGCGGTTCACCCCTCCACTTT
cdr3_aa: CASSQQTGGGSPLHF

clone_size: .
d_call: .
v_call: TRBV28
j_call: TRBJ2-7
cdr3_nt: TGTGCCAGCAGTTTATGGGACAGCCTTTACGAGCAGTACTTC
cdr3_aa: CASSLWDSLYEQYF

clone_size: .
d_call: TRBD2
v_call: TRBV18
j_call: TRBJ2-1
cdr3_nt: TGTGCCAGCTCACCACGGGGACTAGCGGGGGACTGGTACAATGAGCAGTTCTTC
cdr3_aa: CASSPRGLAGDWYNEQFF

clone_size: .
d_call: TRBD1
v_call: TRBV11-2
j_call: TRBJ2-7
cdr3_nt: TGTGCCAGCAGCTTAGGGACAGGGAATTCCTACGAGCAGTACTTC
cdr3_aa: CASSLGTGNSYEQYF

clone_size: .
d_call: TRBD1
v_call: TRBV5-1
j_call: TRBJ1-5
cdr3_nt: TGCGCCAGCAGCTTGGCGGGACAGGGAGGTCAGCCCCAGCATTTT
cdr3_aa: CASSLAGQGGQPQHF

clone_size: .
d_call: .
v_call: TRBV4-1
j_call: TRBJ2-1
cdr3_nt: TGCGCCAGCAGCCGGCAGGGGAGCGGCTCCTACAATGAGCAGTTCTTC
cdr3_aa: CASSRQGSGSYNEQFF